This TCR beta chain was captured by sequencing in a study of blood T cell repertoires in COVID-19. Looking at the study overall: Spain, Italy and the United States supplied samples that represented acute and convalescent COVID-19. Sources were T cells, B-cell-depleted T cells, or PBMCs; the material itself was cDNA or gDNA.

In the source study's methods: The authors estimated nucleated cell counts from reference gene primer amplification. Here immunoSEQ multiplex PCR was the method, and the copy in TCRdb shows in-frame clones only, minus some. The V and J calls and clone size come from that table; D and trimming were worked out from the DNA. The sample carries about 83,000 clones, 70% to 90% recorded once. This clone turned up a few times. Sequenced sample: peripheral blood. This TCR came from a woman at least 80 years old with acute or convalescent COVID-19.

The CDR3 DNA is TGTGCCAGCAGCCAAGTGGGTAGCGGCCGCTACGAGCAGTACTTC. Amino acids: CASSQVGSGRYEQYF. This chain connects TRBV14 to TRBJ2-7; TRBD2 might be the D (6 bases). With 1 base removed from V and 3 bases from J, the gap between germline ends came to 13 bases. This CDR3 region has 15 residues. Germline CDR1 is SGHDN and CDR2 is FVKESK.